Reported below is one T cell receptor beta chain. The source of the sample is a study of blood T cell repertoires in COVID-19. Looking at the study overall: Spain, Italy and the United States supplied samples that represented acute and convalescent COVID-19. Sources were T cells, B-cell-depleted T cells, or PBMCs; the material itself was cDNA or gDNA.

As handled by the study authors: Reference gene primers were amplified, and this amplification served to estimate nucleated cell counts. Sequencing used immunoSEQ multiplex PCR; TCRdb keeps in-frame clones, though not all of them. That table is the source of V, J and clone size, and D and trimming were worked out from the DNA. The sample contains 100,000 to 150,000 clones, about 74% of which appear only once. This receptor was taken from a man aged 65 to 85 with acute or convalescent COVID-19. The sample consisted of peripheral blood.

CDR3 in DNA: TGTGCCAGCAGCCCCACTAGCGCAGCCTACAATGAGCAGTTCTTC. Amino acids: CASSPTSAAYNEQFF. This chain uses TRBV11-3 with TRBJ2-1; 7 nucleotides align to TRBD2. With 5 bases clipped from V and 2 bases from J, the junction kept 6 bases outside the gene matches. The germline V gene encodes CDR1 SGHNT and CDR2 YENEEA. This CDR3 comprises 15 residues.